The next 18 T cell receptor beta chains were all read from a single sample in a study of blood T cell repertoires in COVID-19. The protocol was immunoSEQ multiplex PCR, while the TCRdb copy is restricted to in-frame clones and leaves out a portion. In the table there are a few hundred thousand clones, roughly 87% of which are singletons. The sample was PBMCs or T cells enriched from blood (not recorded which). All receptors derive from a woman in her 30s who had recovered from COVID-19.

This chain links TRBV12-5 with TRBJ2-7, with D hard to call. Looked up from germline, CDR1 is LGHNT and CDR2 is FRNRAP. The CDR3 totals 13 residues. Trimming removed 2 bases from V and 3 bases from J, with 8 bases in between. The CDR3 nucleotides read TGTGCTAGTGGTTTGCATGCAGGCTACGAGCAGTACTTC. Encoded protein: CASGLHAGYEQYF.

The chain combines TRBV30 with TRBJ2-2; 12 bases line up with TRBD1. Unmatched junction bases numbered 10, after V lost 1 base and J lost 7 bases. The CDR3 length is 17 residues. CDR1 is GTSNPN, CDR2 SVGIG, per germline (reference sequence). CDR3 coding DNA: TGTGCCTGGAGTGCCGGCGGGACAGGGGGCAACGGCGGGGAGCTGTTTTTT. Translating it yields CAWSAGGTGGNGGELFF.

This chain uses TRBV5-1 with TRBJ1-2, with D tentatively TRBD1 (6 bases). The CDR3 length is 15 residues. Trimming took off 0 bases at V and 0 bases at J, with 9 bases between the two ends. Germline V lookup: CDR1 SGHRS, CDR2 YFSETQ. The CDR3 bases are TGCGCCAGCAGCTTGGGTGGGACATCTAACTATGGCTACACCTTC. Residues: CASSLGGTSNYGYTF.

This clone turned up a few times. V usage is TRBV5-1 and J usage is TRBJ1-2; no reliable D call. CDR3 length: 14 amino acids. Germline-derived CDR1 and CDR2 are SGHRS and YFSETQ. The V gene lost 0 bases and the J gene lost 1 base, with 7 bases spanning the gap. CDR3 in amino acids: CASSLDGNNYGYTF. In DNA form, the CDR3 reads TGCGCCAGCAGCTTGGACGGTAATAACTATGGCTACACCTTC. The full variable domain, rest sourced from reference TRBV5-1 and TRBJ1-2, is KAGVTQTPRYLIKTRGQQVTLSCSPISGHRSVSWYQQTPGQGLQFLFEYFSETQRNKGNFPGRFSGRQFSNSRSEMNVSTLELGDSALYLCASSLDGNNYGYTFGSGTRLTVV.

The rearrangement uses TRBV7-8 and TRBJ1-5; TRBD1 matches 8 bases. CDR3 size: 14 residues. Germline CDR1 reads SGHVS; CDR2 reads FQNEAQ. V lost 5 bases, J lost 9 bases, and 9 bases stayed unmatched. The CDR3 nucleotides are TGTGCCAGCAGCCAAGGGACAGGCGGCCGGCCCCAGCATTTT. This encodes CASSQGTGGRPQHF. Together with reference TRBV7-8 and TRBJ1-5, the CDR3 gives the full variable domain: GAGVSQSPRYKVAKRGQDVALRCDPISGHVSLFWYQQALGQGPEFLTYFQNEAQLDKSGLPSDRFFAERPEGSVSTLKIQRTQQEDSAVYLCASSQGTGGRPQHFGDGTRLSIL.

This clone was picked up one time. V is TRBV7-9 and J is TRBJ2-1; TRBD2 matches at 8 bases. CDR1 is SEHNR and CDR2 is FQNEAQ in the germline V gene (reference sequence). CDR3 length equals 16 residues. V lost 5 bases, J lost 0 bases, and 6 bases stayed unmatched. CDR3 nucleotide sequence: TGTGCCAGCAGCACAATTCTAGCGGGCTCCTACAATGAGCAGTTCTTC. Translation: CASSTILAGSYNEQFF.

This chain connects TRBV2 to TRBJ2-2; D remains ambiguous. The germline V gene has CDR1 SNHLY and CDR2 FYNNEI. The CDR3 runs 14 residues. Trimming cost V 0 bases and J 6 bases, with 8 bases left between them. CDR3: CASSEAVYPGELFF. The CDR3, as DNA: TGTGCCAGCAGTGAAGCCGTGTATCCCGGGGAGCTGTTTTTT.

The chain has TRBV18 and TRBJ2-6; perhaps TRBD1 as D (7 bases). Germline V gene sequence: CDR1 KGHSH, CDR2 LQKENI. CDR3 length equals 18 residues. V was cut by 3 bases and J by 0 bases, with 15 bases left in between. The CDR3 here is CASSPVEGAYSGANVLTF. The CDR3 DNA reads as TGTGCCAGCTCACCGGTGGAGGGGGCCTACTCTGGGGCCAACGTCCTGACTTTC.

This clone was recorded a few times. The chain employs TRBV6-6 and TRBJ2-1; D may be TRBD1 (6 bases). CDR3 length: 14 amino acids. The V end was cut by 8 bases, the J end by 3 bases, with 14 bases between. Looked up from germline, CDR1 is MNHNY and CDR2 is SVGAGI (reference sequence). CDR3: CASEQGRDYNEQFF. The CDR3 DNA sequence: TGTGCCAGCGAACAGGGAAGGGACTACAATGAGCAGTTCTTC.

The chain recombines TRBV5-1 with TRBJ1-2; no clear D. The V and J ends lost 3 bases and 6 bases respectively, with 12 bases between them. CDR3 length: 13 amino acids. In germline, CDR1 is SGHRS, CDR2 YFSETQ. CDR3 DNA sequence: TGCGCCAGCAGCTCTGACGGGGTCGATGGCTACACCTTC. It translates to CASSSDGVDGYTF.

CDR3 DNA sequence: TGTGCCAGCAGACTGTCTTACAATGAGCAGTTCTTC. This encodes CASRLSYNEQFF. The rearrangement uses TRBV7-2 and TRBJ2-1, with D uncertain. Looked up from germline, CDR1 is SGHTA and CDR2 is FQGNSA. The CDR3 length is 12 residues. The V and J ends lost 6 bases and 4 bases respectively, with 7 bases between them.

The genes are TRBV2 and TRBJ2-7; 12 positions agree with TRBD1. Germline CDR1 SNHLY, CDR2 FYNNEI. With V trimmed by 5 bases and J by 6 bases, 8 bases remained unmatched. The CDR3 is made up of 15 amino acids. The CDR3, as DNA: TGTGCCAGCAGTAGCCGGGACAGGGGGCTTACCGAGCAGTACTTC. This codes for CASSSRDRGLTEQYF. The entire variable domain, with the rest obtained from reference TRBV2 and TRBJ2-7, is as follows: EPEVTQTPSHQVTQMGQEVILRCVPISNHLYFYWYRQILGQKVEFLVSFYNNEISEKSEIFDDQFSVERPDGSNFTLKIRSTKLEDSAMYFCASSSRDRGLTEQYFGPGTRLTVT.

CDR3 loop: CASSLGPGIETEAFF. The CDR3 nucleotides are TGCGCCAGCAGCTTGGGGCCGGGGATCGAGACTGAAGCTTTCTTT. This chain connects TRBV5-1 to TRBJ1-1, with D hard to call. This CDR3 has 15 residues. Germline V gene lookup returns CDR1 SGHRS and CDR2 YFSETQ. V was cut by 0 bases and J by 5 bases, with 14 bases left in between.

The chain carries TRBV6-4 and TRBJ2-1; 8 nucleotides align to TRBD1. J lost 5 bases, V lost 5 bases, and 5 bases had no gene match. Per germline, CDR1 MRHNA and CDR2 SNTAGT. The CDR3 has 14 amino acids. The CDR3 DNA follows: TGTGCCAGCAGTCGACAGGGGACCGACAATGAGCAGTTCTTC. Its translation: CASSRQGTDNEQFF.

The chain combines TRBV3-1 (or the pseudogene TRBV3-2) with TRBJ1-1; tentative D call: TRBD1 (5 bases). The V end was cut by 3 bases, the J end by 6 bases, with 8 bases between. The length of the CDR3 is 12 residues. From germline, CDR1 is LGHDT and CDR2 YNNKEL (reference sequence). The CDR3 is CASSHNRPEAFF. The CDR3, as DNA: TGTGCCAGCAGCCATAACAGGCCTGAAGCTTTCTTT.

Note on this clone: Sequence at one end of the junction differs from germline and may be a read error. The chain is built from TRBV5-8 and TRBJ1-1; 7 nucleotides line up with TRBD1. The germline gives CDR1 SGHTS, CDR2 YDEGEE. The CDR3 consists of 17 residues. In nucleotides, the CDR3 is TGTGCCAGCAGCTTAAGATCACAGGGGTGGGGGAACTCTGAAGCTTTCTTT. Translating it yields CASSLRSQGWGNSEAFF. Full variable domain (outside the CDR3, taken from reference TRBV5-8 and TRBJ1-1): EAGVTQSPTHLIKTRGQQATLRCSPISGHTSVYWYQQALGLGLQFLLWYDEGEERNRGNFPPRFSGRQFPNYSSELNVNALELEDSALYLCASSLRSQGWGNSEAFFGQGTRLTVV.

This sequence joins TRBV7-6 and TRBJ2-7; 8 bases are a match to TRBD1. After removal of 2 bases from V and 2 bases from J, the junction contained 5 bases not matched to a gene. The CDR3 is 15 amino acids. Per the germline V gene, CDR1 is SGHVS and CDR2 is FNYEAQ. The CDR3 sequence is CASSLQVGQAYEQYF. As DNA, the CDR3 is TGTGCCAGCAGCTTACAGGTGGGACAGGCCTACGAGCAGTACTTC.

This chain uses TRBV24-1 with TRBJ2-7, with 7 nucleotides matching TRBD1. The CDR3 covers 14 residues. Per germline, CDR1 KGHDR and CDR2 SFDVKD. V lost 3 bases, J lost 5 bases, and 6 bases stayed unmatched. Written as DNA, the CDR3 is TGTGCCACCAGTGATCACCGGGACAGCCACGAGCAGTACTTC. It translates to CATSDHRDSHEQYF.